A selection of T cell receptor beta chains follows, all from one sample in a study of blood T cells in healthy people across ages. TCRdb processed the 5' RACE reads anew with MiXCR; each CDR3 protein has one entry. The sample holds around 690,000 distinct CDR3 sequences, 58% seen once. What was sequenced was blood. These receptor sequences come from a man between 60 and 70 years old in good health. The CDR3 runs from the conserved cysteine through the conserved F or W. A D gene is named only where the DNA matches it firmly. The listing skips clone size in some rows; elsewhere it reads once, few, many or a size class.

d_call: TRBD2; v_call: TRBV5-1; clone_size: many; j_call: TRBJ2-1; cdr3_aa: CASSLGTSGYNEQFF; cdr3_nt: TGCGCCAGCAGCTTGGGGACTAGCGGGTACAATGAGCAGTTCTTC
d_call: TRBD1; v_call: TRBV29-1; clone_size: few; j_call: TRBJ2-4; cdr3_aa: CSVEPQGALGNIQYF; cdr3_nt: TGCAGCGTTGAGCCGCAGGGGGCGCTAGGAAACATTCAGTACTTC
d_call: TRBD1; v_call: TRBV5-1; clone_size: .; j_call: TRBJ1-2; cdr3_aa: CASSRGQGLQDYGYTF; cdr3_nt: TGCGCCAGCAGCCGGGGACAGGGGCTGCAAGACTATGGCTACACCTTC
d_call: .; v_call: TRBV6-5; clone_size: few; j_call: TRBJ2-4; cdr3_aa: CASSVQGTAKNIQYF; cdr3_nt: TGTGCCAGCAGTGTTCAGGGGACCGCCAAAAACATTCAGTACTTC
d_call: .; v_call: TRBV9; clone_size: .; j_call: TRBJ2-7; cdr3_aa: CASRERHPQGLADNEQYF; cdr3_nt: TGTGCCAGCAGAGAGAGACACCCACAGGGTTTGGCTGATAACGAGCAGTACTTC
d_call: .; v_call: TRBV7-2; clone_size: .; j_call: TRBJ2-5; cdr3_aa: CASSFLTETQYF; cdr3_nt: TGTGCCAGCAGCTTTTTGACTGAGACCCAGTACTTC
d_call: .; v_call: TRBV20-1; clone_size: .; j_call: TRBJ2-5; cdr3_aa: CSARDPRDLPQETQYF; cdr3_nt: TGTAGTGCTAGAGATCCCCGGGACCTCCCCCAAGAGACCCAGTACTTC
d_call: TRBD2; v_call: TRBV5-1; clone_size: few; j_call: TRBJ2-5; cdr3_aa: CASTKLLAGDQETQYF; cdr3_nt: TGCGCCAGCACCAAATTACTAGCGGGGGACCAAGAGACCCAGTACTTC
d_call: TRBD1; v_call: TRBV29-1; clone_size: few; j_call: TRBJ2-6; cdr3_aa: CSVSYRGQLRGNHFSGANVLTF; cdr3_nt: TGCAGCGTATCGTACAGGGGGCAACTCCGCGGGAATCACTTCTCTGGGGCCAACGTCCTGACTTTC
d_call: .; v_call: TRBV5-1; clone_size: .; j_call: TRBJ1-3; cdr3_aa: CASSLEAGGNTIYF; cdr3_nt: TGCGCCAGCAGCTTGGAGGCAGGCGGAAACACCATATATTTT
d_call: TRBD1; v_call: TRBV12-3/TRBV12-4; clone_size: .; j_call: TRBJ2-3; cdr3_aa: CASSSTGTGRDTQYF; cdr3_nt: TGTGCCAGCAGTTCAACCGGGACAGGGAGAGATACGCAGTATTTT
d_call: TRBD1; v_call: TRBV5-1; clone_size: few; j_call: TRBJ1-1; cdr3_aa: CASSDGTGLRTEAFF; cdr3_nt: TGCGCCAGCAGCGACGGGACAGGGCTGAGAACTGAAGCTTTCTTT
d_call: .; v_call: TRBV6-2/TRBV6-3; clone_size: .; j_call: TRBJ2-7; cdr3_aa: CASSQKFPDYEQYF; cdr3_nt: TGTGCCAGCAGTCAAAAGTTCCCCGACTACGAGCAGTACTTC
d_call: .; v_call: TRBV9; clone_size: once; j_call: TRBJ2-5; cdr3_aa: CASSVDPRNEQYF; cdr3_nt: TGTGCCAGCAGCGTAGATCCCCGAAATGAGCAGTACTTC
d_call: .; v_call: TRBV5-1; clone_size: .; j_call: TRBJ2-1; cdr3_aa: CASSLEGDYNEQFF; cdr3_nt: TGCGCCAGCAGCTTGGAGGGGGACTACAATGAGCAGTTCTTC
d_call: .; v_call: TRBV5-1; clone_size: few; j_call: TRBJ1-4; cdr3_aa: CASSLVAATNEKLFF; cdr3_nt: TGTGCCAGCAGCTTAGTGGCAGCAACTAATGAAAAACTGTTTTTT
d_call: TRBD2; v_call: TRBV2; clone_size: .; j_call: TRBJ2-1; cdr3_aa: CASSGASGYNEQFF; cdr3_nt: TGTGCCAGCAGTGGGGCTAGCGGATACAATGAGCAGTTCTTT
d_call: .; v_call: TRBV11-2; clone_size: few; j_call: TRBJ2-4; cdr3_aa: CASSLTRVTGIQYF; cdr3_nt: TGTGCCAGCAGCCTGACGCGAGTTACTGGCATTCAGTACTTC
d_call: .; v_call: TRBV29-1; clone_size: .; j_call: TRBJ1-2; cdr3_aa: CSVDRVGHTNYGYTF; cdr3_nt: TGCAGCGTTGATAGGGTCGGACATACCAACTATGGCTACACCTTC
d_call: .; v_call: TRBV12-3/TRBV12-4; clone_size: .; j_call: TRBJ1-1; cdr3_aa: CASSRADTEAFF; cdr3_nt: TGTGCCAGCAGTAGGGCAGACACTGAAGCTTTCTTT
d_call: TRBD2; v_call: TRBV6-4; clone_size: few; j_call: TRBJ2-3; cdr3_aa: CASATGTTTDTQYF; cdr3_nt: TGTGCCAGCGCTACCGGGACTACCACAGATACGCAGTATTTT
d_call: .; v_call: TRBV29-1; clone_size: few; j_call: TRBJ2-3; cdr3_aa: CSVDSVGTDTQYF; cdr3_nt: TGCAGCGTTGATAGCGTTGGCACAGATACGCAGTATTTT
d_call: .; v_call: TRBV6-2/TRBV6-3; clone_size: .; j_call: TRBJ2-7; cdr3_aa: CASSYIYDEQYF; cdr3_nt: TGTGCCAGCAGTTACATCTACGATGAGCAGTACTTC
d_call: .; v_call: TRBV7-9; clone_size: few; j_call: TRBJ1-6; cdr3_aa: CASSRSEGWMPLHF; cdr3_nt: TGTGCCAGCAGCAGGAGCGAGGGTTGGATGCCCCTCCACTTT
d_call: TRBD2; v_call: TRBV12-3/TRBV12-4; clone_size: .; j_call: TRBJ2-5; cdr3_aa: CASYGGGAQIGTQYF; cdr3_nt: TGTGCCAGCTACGGCGGGGGGGCCCAAATCGGGACCCAGTACTTC
d_call: TRBD2; v_call: TRBV10-3; clone_size: .; j_call: TRBJ2-7; cdr3_aa: CAISGTSGGYEQYF; cdr3_nt: TGTGCCATCAGTGGGACTAGCGGGGGCTACGAGCAGTACTTC
d_call: .; v_call: TRBV10-2; clone_size: .; j_call: TRBJ2-1; cdr3_aa: CASSETGRGETQFF; cdr3_nt: TGCGCCAGCAGTGAGACTGGGCGAGGAGAGACCCAGTTCTTC
d_call: TRBD2; v_call: TRBV7-2; clone_size: .; j_call: TRBJ2-3; cdr3_aa: CASSRAGAGTDTQYF; cdr3_nt: TGTGCCAGCAGCCGAGCGGGGGCGGGCACAGATACGCAGTATTTT
d_call: TRBD2; v_call: TRBV29-1; clone_size: .; j_call: TRBJ2-2; cdr3_aa: CSARASGGVDTGELFF; cdr3_nt: TGCAGCGCTCGGGCCAGCGGGGGAGTCGACACCGGGGAGCTGTTTTTT
d_call: TRBD2; v_call: TRBV20-1; clone_size: few; j_call: TRBJ2-7; cdr3_aa: CSARPGGILYEQYF; cdr3_nt: TGCAGTGCTAGACCCGGGGGGATTCTCTACGAGCAGTACTTC
d_call: .; v_call: TRBV12-3/TRBV12-4; clone_size: .; j_call: TRBJ2-7; cdr3_aa: CASSLMWRYEQYF; cdr3_nt: TGTGCCAGCAGTTTAATGTGGCGGTACGAGCAGTACTTC
d_call: TRBD1; v_call: TRBV7-2; clone_size: few; j_call: TRBJ2-1; cdr3_aa: CASSVAQGDGQFF; cdr3_nt: TGTGCCAGCAGCGTAGCGCAGGGGGACGGGCAGTTCTTC
d_call: TRBD2; v_call: TRBV11-3; clone_size: .; j_call: TRBJ2-5; cdr3_aa: CASSRRLAGGPETQYF; cdr3_nt: TGTGCCAGCAGCCGCCGACTAGCGGGGGGGCCAGAGACCCAGTACTTC
d_call: .; v_call: TRBV5-1; clone_size: .; j_call: TRBJ2-7; cdr3_aa: CASSVDPAYEQYF; cdr3_nt: TGCGCCAGCAGCGTGGATCCAGCTTACGAGCAGTACTTC
d_call: TRBD1; v_call: TRBV5-1; clone_size: few; j_call: TRBJ1-6; cdr3_aa: CASSPRTGTEGSPLHF; cdr3_nt: TGCGCCAGCAGCCCACGGACAGGGACTGAAGGTTCACCCCTCCACTTT
d_call: .; v_call: TRBV20-1; clone_size: few; j_call: TRBJ2-5; cdr3_aa: CSARDGQGGETQYF; cdr3_nt: TGCAGTGCTAGAGATGGGCAGGGCGGGGAGACCCAGTACTTC
d_call: .; v_call: TRBV27; clone_size: .; j_call: TRBJ2-4; cdr3_aa: CASSFKGAGGGKNIQYF; cdr3_nt: TGTGCCAGCAGTTTCAAGGGGGCAGGGGGAGGGAAAAACATTCAGTACTTC
d_call: .; v_call: TRBV5-1; clone_size: .; j_call: TRBJ2-5; cdr3_aa: CASRDLGGLVETQYF; cdr3_nt: TGCGCCAGCCGGGACCTAGGAGGTTTAGTCGAGACCCAGTACTTC
d_call: TRBD1; v_call: TRBV5-8; clone_size: .; j_call: TRBJ1-6; cdr3_aa: CASSFPRDRGQFIGPLHF; cdr3_nt: TGTGCCAGCAGCTTTCCGCGGGACAGGGGACAATTCATAGGACCCCTCCACTTT
d_call: TRBD2; v_call: TRBV6-4; clone_size: .; j_call: TRBJ2-1; cdr3_aa: CASLHASSGGNNEQFF; cdr3_nt: TGTGCCAGCCTTCACGCTTCTAGCGGGGGGAACAATGAGCAGTTCTTC
d_call: .; v_call: TRBV15; clone_size: few; j_call: TRBJ2-5; cdr3_aa: CATSRAQGSQETQYF; cdr3_nt: TGTGCCACCAGCAGAGCACAGGGTTCTCAAGAGACCCAGTACTTC
d_call: .; v_call: TRBV20-1; clone_size: once; j_call: TRBJ2-3; cdr3_aa: CSARISAGADTQYF; cdr3_nt: TGCAGTGCTAGAATCTCGGCAGGGGCGGATACGCAGTATTTT
d_call: TRBD1; v_call: TRBV11-2; clone_size: once; j_call: TRBJ2-5; cdr3_aa: CASSYNRGRGETQYF; cdr3_nt: TGTGCCAGCAGCTACAACAGGGGGCGCGGGGAGACCCAGTACTTC